This T cell receptor (beta chain) was identified in a study of T-cell reconstitution after alpha-beta-depleted transplantation in children. Unique molecular identifiers were used in preparing the TCRbeta library. TCRdb ran MiXCR on the PCR reads and lists one entry per CDR3 protein. The profile covers around 700,000 distinct CDR3 sequences, with 13% appearing a single time and around 0.8% taken by the ten largest. This clonotype was picked up many times. Losses at the gene ends were 0 bases for V and 4 bases for J; bases not matched to a gene: 13. The CDR3 covers 18 residues. The germline CDR1 and CDR2 sequences are SGHTA and FQGNSA.

The sequence was collected from a girl aged 2-10 years with congenital amegakaryocytic thrombocytopenia, due to receive a stem cell transplant. Sequencing used PBMCs, obtained before TCRalphabeta/CD19-depleted stem cell transplant. This chain uses TRBV7-2 with TRBJ1-1; 8 bases are shared with TRBD1. In DNA form, the CDR3 reads TGTGCCAGCAGCTTAGCTCAGGGGGCCGGAGATGGGGGCACTGAAGCTTTCTTT. It yields the protein CASSLAQGAGDGGTEAFF.